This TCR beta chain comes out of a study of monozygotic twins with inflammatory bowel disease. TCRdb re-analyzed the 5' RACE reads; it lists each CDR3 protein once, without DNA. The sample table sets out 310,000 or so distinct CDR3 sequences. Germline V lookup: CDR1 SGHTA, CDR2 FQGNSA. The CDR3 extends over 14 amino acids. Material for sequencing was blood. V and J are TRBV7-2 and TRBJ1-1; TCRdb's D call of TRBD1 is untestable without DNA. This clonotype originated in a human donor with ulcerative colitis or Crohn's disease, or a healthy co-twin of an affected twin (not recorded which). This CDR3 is CASSSPGHDTEAFF. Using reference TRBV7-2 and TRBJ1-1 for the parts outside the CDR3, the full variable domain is GAGVSQSPSNKVTEKGKDVELRCDPISGHTALYWYRQSLGQGLEFLIYFQGNSAPDKSGLPSDRFSAERTGGSVSTLTIQRTQQEDSAVYLCASSSPGHDTEAFFGQGTRLTVV.